Below, 18 T cell receptor beta chains from the same sample are listed, as sequenced in a study of a mutant IDH1 vaccine in newly diagnosed glioma. Stated time point: week 47, end of study. Doses of 300 ug of mutant IDH1 20-mer peptide were given with topical imiquimod. Profiled with immunoSEQ multiplex PCR; TCRdb holds only in-frame clones, not every one. The sample holds 9,500 to 13,000 clones; 65% to 85% are singletons and the top ten take 15% to 20%. Their cognate antigens are unknown. The specimen comprised PBMCs, sampled from a glioma patient whose treatment included an IDH1 peptide vaccine. These receptors all come from a man aged 25 to 40 with glioma.

This chain connects TRBV7-6 to TRBJ1-1, with 7 nucleotides matching TRBD1. Germline-derived CDR1 and CDR2 are SGHVS and FNYEAQ. The CDR3 runs to 14 residues. Trimming cost V 5 bases and J 1 base; bases outside gene matches: 4. The CDR3 loop is CASSLGTANTEAFF. CDR3 sequence (DNA): TGTGCCAGCAGCCTCGGGACAGCGAACACTGAAGCTTTCTTT.

The chain employs TRBV7-8 and TRBJ1-1; D gene ambiguous. This CDR3 contains 14 residues. Germline CDR1 SGHVS, CDR2 FQNEAQ. Trimming cost V 5 bases and J 0 bases, with 10 bases left between them. The CDR3 DNA follows: TGTGCCAGCAGCCAAAGGGCCATGAACACTGAAGCTTTCTTT. Protein: CASSQRAMNTEAFF.

This clone appeared once. J is TRBJ2-7 and V is TRBV7-9, with unresolved D. With 5 bases removed from V and 2 bases from J, the gap between germline ends came to 13 bases. Germline loops: CDR1 SEHNR, CDR2 FQNEAQ (reference sequence). This CDR3 is 14 amino acids long. The CDR3 reads CASSPAIGPYEQYF. For the CDR3, the DNA is TGTGCCAGCAGCCCCGCTATCGGCCCCTACGAGCAGTACTTC.

This chain connects TRBV7-2 to TRBJ2-1; possible D gene TRBD1, 7 bases. The V end was cut by 7 bases, the J end by 2 bases, with 12 bases between. The CDR3 has 14 residues. Germline V gene sequence: CDR1 SGHTA, CDR2 FQGNSA. The CDR3 nucleotides read TGTGCCAGCACGTCAGGGGGGCCCTACAATGAGCAGTTCTTC. It specifies CASTSGGPYNEQFF.

This clone was picked up a small number of times. The gene calls are TRBV19 and TRBJ1-5; D is uncertain. With 1 base removed from V and 7 bases from J, the gap between germline ends came to 8 bases. Germline V gene sequence: CDR1 LNHDA, CDR2 SQIVND (reference sequence). CDR3 length: 13 residues. CDR3 amino acids: CASSIAREQPQHF. The CDR3 DNA sequence: TGTGCCAGTAGTATAGCGAGGGAACAGCCCCAGCATTTT. Full variable domain (rest looked up from reference TRBV19 and TRBJ1-5): DGGITQSPKYLFRKEGQNVTLSCEQNLNHDAMYWYRQDPGQGLRLIYYSQIVNDFQKGDIAEGYSVSREKKESFPLTVTSAQKNPTAFYLCASSIAREQPQHFGDGTRLSIL.

The CDR3 sequence is CASSPLEGTDTQYF. The DNA for the CDR3 is TGTGCCAGCAGCCCTCTGGAAGGCACAGATACGCAGTATTTT. V usage is TRBV7-6 and J usage is TRBJ2-3; D unclear. Trimming stripped 5 bases from V and 1 base from J, with 10 bases between. Germline CDR1 SGHVS, CDR2 FNYEAQ. This CDR3 region has 14 residues. Variable domain in full (rest from reference TRBV7-6 and TRBJ2-3): GAGVSQSPRYKVTKRGQDVALRCDPISGHVSLYWYRQALGQGPEFLTYFNYEAQQDKSGLPNDRFSAERPEGSISTLTIQRTEQRDSAMYRCASSPLEGTDTQYFGPGTRLTVL.

This clone has more than one count but fewer than ten. The chain carries TRBV5-1 and TRBJ2-2, with TRBD1 matching 7 bases. J gave up 3 bases and V 0 bases, and 2 bases lay outside the gene matches. CDR3 length equals 15 residues. Germline V lookup: CDR1 SGHRS, CDR2 YFSETQ. The CDR3 DNA is TGCGCCAGCAGCTTGGGACAGGGACACACCGGGGAGCTGTTTTTT. Protein: CASSLGQGHTGELFF.

This chain uses TRBV7-2 with TRBJ2-2; the D is unclear. Germline V gene data show CDR1 as SGHTA and CDR2 as FQGNSA. Trimming took off 3 bases at V and 0 bases at J, with 11 bases between the two ends. The CDR3 sequence is 16 residues long. The CDR3 spells CASSFDPFANTGELFF. Written as DNA, the CDR3 is TGTGCCAGCAGCTTTGACCCGTTCGCGAACACCGGGGAGCTGTTTTTT. The full variable domain, with the rest looked up from reference TRBV7-2 and TRBJ2-2, is GAGVSQSPSNKVTEKGKDVELRCDPISGHTALYWYRQSLGQGLEFLIYFQGNSAPDKSGLPSDRFSAERTGGSVSTLTIQRTQQEDSAVYLCASSFDPFANTGELFFGEGSRLTVL.

The rearrangement links TRBV30 to TRBJ1-1; D is unclear. V lost 6 bases and J lost 1, with 9 bases in between. CDR1 is GTSNPN, CDR2 SVGIG, per germline (reference sequence). The CDR3 covers 12 residues. CDR3 nucleotide sequence: TGTGCCTGTGAATGGGGGAACACTGAAGCTTTCTTT. This sequence encodes CACEWGNTEAFF.

The chain combines TRBV5-1 with TRBJ2-7; 7 positions agree with TRBD1. Trimming at V came to 5 bases and at J to 3 bases, leaving 8 bases not matched to a gene. Germline CDR1 reads SGHRS; CDR2 reads YFSETQ. The CDR3 length is 14 residues. CDR3 sequence (DNA): TGCGCCAGCAGTCTCCACAGGGGCGACTACGAGCAGTACTTC. This encodes CASSLHRGDYEQYF.

The rearrangement joins TRBV10-2 to TRBJ2-1, with 7 bases fitting TRBD2. The germline V gene has CDR1 WSHSY and CDR2 SAAADI. This CDR3 spans 13 amino acids. J lost 12 bases, V lost 6 bases, and 11 bases had no gene match. In nucleotides, the CDR3 is TGCGCCAGCAGCCCGTGGACTAGGGAGGCGCAGTTCTTC. As protein: CASSPWTREAQFF.

The chain couples TRBV27 to TRBJ2-5; D assignment may be TRBD1 or TRBD2 (5 bases each). Germline lookup yields CDR1 MNHEY and CDR2 SMNVEV (reference sequence). V was shortened by 2 bases and J by 5 bases, with 9 bases between the two germline ends. The CDR3 is 13 residues long. The CDR3, as DNA: TGTGCCAGCAGTTTAGGATGGGGGGAGACCCAGTACTTC. Its translation: CASSLGWGETQYF.

The gene calls are TRBV6-1 and TRBJ2-7; D is possibly TRBD1 (5 bases). From germline, CDR1 is MNHNS and CDR2 SASEGT. V dropped 1 base and J dropped 2 bases, with 15 bases sitting between them. The CDR3 contains 16 residues. CDR3 region: CASSEEGQGPAYEQYF. CDR3 DNA: TGTGCCAGCAGTGAAGAAGGGCAGGGCCCTGCCTACGAGCAGTACTTC.

The CDR3 DNA reads TGCGCCAGCAGCCAAGGGACAGGGGGCTCCGGGGAGCTGTTTTTT. It codes for CASSQGTGGSGELFF. The chain joins TRBV5-1 to TRBJ2-2; 12 nucleotides match TRBD1. Trimming cost V 4 bases and J 6 bases; bases outside gene matches: 4. This CDR3 region has 15 residues. Germline V gene sequence: CDR1 SGHRS, CDR2 YFSETQ.

In DNA, the CDR3 is TGTGCCAGCAGTGTCCGAAATAGCAATCAGCCCCAGCATTTT. Its protein is CASSVRNSNQPQHF. This rearrangement joins TRBV2 to TRBJ1-5; no definite D call. Germline assignment: CDR1 SNHLY and CDR2 FYNNEI. There are 14 residues in the CDR3. Trimming took off 4 bases at V and 0 bases at J, with 7 bases between the two ends.

This clone was counted between two and nine times. The chain links TRBV2 to TRBJ1-1; TRBD1 might be the D (5 bases). CDR3 size: 13 residues. Germline CDR1 SNHLY, CDR2 FYNNEI. Trimming took off 7 bases at V and 3 bases at J, with 12 bases between the two ends. The CDR3 spells CASNQGEHTEAFF. The CDR3 DNA follows: TGTGCCAGCAATCAGGGAGAGCACACTGAAGCTTTCTTT.

V is TRBV19 and J is TRBJ2-5; 8 nucleotides align to TRBD2. V was pared by 1 base and J by 4 bases, with 2 bases of the junction left unmatched. CDR1 is LNHDA and CDR2 is SQIVND in the germline V gene (reference sequence). The CDR3 loop spans 14 amino acids. CDR3 sequence (DNA): TGTGCCAGTAGTATAGCCGGGAGGGCAGAGACCCAGTACTTC. Protein product: CASSIAGRAETQYF. Complete variable domain (other parts from reference TRBV19 and TRBJ2-5): DGGITQSPKYLFRKEGQNVTLSCEQNLNHDAMYWYRQDPGQGLRLIYYSQIVNDFQKGDIAEGYSVSREKKESFPLTVTSAQKNPTAFYLCASSIAGRAETQYFGPGTRLLVL.

J is TRBJ2-3 and V is TRBV19; D not resolved. The length of the CDR3 is 13 residues. V lost 5 bases and J lost 1, with 7 bases in between. Germline assignment: CDR1 LNHDA and CDR2 SQIVND (reference sequence). The CDR3 coding sequence is TGTGCCAGTAGTCTGGTCCGCACAGATACGCAGTATTTT. It specifies CASSLVRTDTQYF.